Following are 16 T cell receptor beta chains from one sample sequenced in a study of PD-1 blockade in classical Hodgkin lymphoma (TCRdb year 2020). Interpreted using the paper, the time point label stands for: newly diagnosed, previously untreated cHL patient sample. Libraries were built with the immunoSEQ multiplex PCR assay. Sourced from immuneACCESS, this table was stored by TCRdb with only in-frame sequences that have V and J called. A share of the clones is absent; for the studies checked, an unresolved V gene accounts for under half, and the remainder has no known explanation. In this sample the table shows tens of thousands of clones, approximately 91% of which occur a single time. Approximately 4.9% of the sample belongs to the ten largest clones. The material sequenced was peripheral blood mononuclear cells (PBMCs). Receptors were obtained from a human donor with classical Hodgkin lymphoma.

This chain joins TRBV7-9 and TRBJ2-2, with D perhaps assigned TRBD1 or TRBD2 (5 bases each). There are 13 residues in the CDR3. Per germline, CDR1 SEHNR and CDR2 FQNEAQ (reference sequence). V was cut by 8 bases and J by 5 bases, with 12 bases left in between. CDR3 nucleotide sequence: TGTGCCAGCCGGGGAGAGGGGACCGGGGAGCTGTTTTTT. It translates to CASRGEGTGELFF.

This chain uses TRBV19 with TRBJ2-6; D is ambiguous. The germline V gene has CDR1 LNHDA and CDR2 SQIVND (reference sequence). Between the trimmed V and J ends, which lost 11 bases and 2 bases, there was a span of 10 bases. There are 13 residues in the CDR3. CDR3 nucleotides: TGTGCCGTCGCGGTTGCTGGGGCCAACGTCCTGACTTTC. Protein: CAVAVAGANVLTF.

V is TRBV28 and J is TRBJ2-1; 11 bases map to TRBD2. CDR3 length: 16 amino acids. V lost 6 bases and J lost 7; bases outside the gene matches: 11. Germline CDR1 and CDR2: MDHEN and SYDVKM. DNA of the CDR3: TGTGCCAGCAGCATGATAGCGGGAGGGTTCTGGAATGAGCAGTTCTTC. Residues: CASSMIAGGFWNEQFF.

This clone occurred once. The rearrangement uses TRBV27 and TRBJ2-3; D gene ambiguous. Germline CDR1 and CDR2: MNHEY and SMNVEV (reference sequence). The CDR3 is 16 residues long. Between the trimmed V and J ends, which lost 2 bases and 1 base, there was a span of 13 bases. CDR3 sequence: CASSLRRPSGTDTQYF. CDR3 DNA sequence: TGTGCCAGCAGTTTAAGGCGCCCAAGCGGCACAGATACGCAGTATTTT.

The chain couples TRBV15 to TRBJ1-4, with D unclear. The ends were cut back, 0 bases at V and 1 base at J, with 6 bases in the middle. The CDR3 sequence is 15 residues long. The germline CDR1 and CDR2 sequences are LNHNV and YYDKDF (reference sequence). CDR3 in DNA: TGTGCCACCAGCAGAGATGGGAGAACTAATGAAAAACTGTTTTTT. Translated, it gives CATSRDGRTNEKLFF.

The chain is built from TRBV9 and TRBJ2-1; 8 positions agree with TRBD2. Germline V lookup: CDR1 SGDLS, CDR2 YYNGEE. CDR3 length: 14 residues. V shed 4 bases and J 6 bases; nucleotides not matched to a gene: 6. The CDR3 coding sequence is TGTGCCAGCAGCCCAAGGACTAGCCCCAATGAGCAGTTCTTC. This translates into CASSPRTSPNEQFF.

The rearrangement uses TRBV11-2 and TRBJ2-7; TRBD1 matches at 7 bases. With 5 bases clipped from V and 5 bases from J, the junction kept 12 bases outside the gene matches. Germline V gene data show CDR1 as SGHAT and CDR2 as FQNNGV. The CDR3 sequence is 15 residues long. Here the CDR3 reads CASSSNRGRFDEQYF. CDR3 coding DNA: TGTGCCAGCAGCAGCAACAGGGGCAGGTTTGACGAGCAGTACTTC.

This chain joins TRBV2 and TRBJ1-3, with D possibly being TRBD1 (6 bases). The V and J ends lost 4 bases and 0 bases respectively, with 10 bases between them. The CDR3 covers 15 residues. Germline lookup yields CDR1 SNHLY and CDR2 FYNNEI. This CDR3 is CASSGTDSSGNTIYF. CDR3 DNA sequence: TGTGCCAGCAGTGGGACAGATAGCTCTGGAAACACCATATATTTT.

This clone was recorded only once. The rearrangement links TRBV18 to TRBJ1-1; 7 nucleotides line up with TRBD1. Germline V CDR1 and CDR2: KGHSH, LQKENI. The CDR3 runs 14 residues. J was trimmed by 2 bases and V by 2 bases; bases with no gene match: 2. The CDR3, as DNA: TGTGCCAGCTCACCATGGGACAGCAACACTGAAGCTTTCTTT. This gives the protein CASSPWDSNTEAFF.

The chain uses TRBV25-1 and TRBJ2-1; tentatively, D is TRBD1 or TRBD2 (6 bases each). Per germline, CDR1 MGHDK and CDR2 SYGVNS. This CDR3 comprises 17 residues. Trimming cost V 8 bases and J 0 bases, with 20 bases left between them. CDR3 loop: CASLGGSLRGSYNEQFF. As DNA, the CDR3 is TGTGCCAGCCTGGGGGGCTCATTGCGGGGCTCCTACAATGAGCAGTTCTTC.

V is TRBV5-1 and J is TRBJ2-5; D gene ambiguous. The CDR3 runs 14 residues. Trimming took off 0 bases at V and 1 base at J, with 7 bases between the two ends. Germline CDR1 SGHRS, CDR2 YFSETQ. In nucleotides, the CDR3 is TGCGCCAGCAGCTTGGTGGCGGCCCAAGAGACCCAGTACTTC. It encodes CASSLVAAQETQYF.

The V call is TRBV6-1, the J call TRBJ1-1, with a tentative D call TRBD1 (5 bases). V was trimmed by 7 bases and J by 0 bases, leaving 15 bases between them. This CDR3 spans 15 amino acids. CDR1 MNHNS and CDR2 SASEGT come from the germline V gene. The chain's CDR3 is CASKAGPGLNTEAFF. In DNA form, the CDR3 reads TGTGCCAGCAAGGCGGGACCGGGACTGAACACTGAAGCTTTCTTT.

The rearrangement uses TRBV27 and TRBJ2-3; D tentatively reads TRBD1 or TRBD2 (6 bases each). This CDR3 contains 16 residues. Trimming left V 8 bases short and J 4 bases short, with 22 bases between. From germline, CDR1 is MNHEY and CDR2 SMNVEV (reference sequence). DNA for the CDR3: TGTGCCAGCGTCCCGTTGGGGGGCGCCGATCCAGATACGCAGTATTTT. Amino acids: CASVPLGGADPDTQYF.

The chain is built from TRBV7-8 and TRBJ2-2, with 7 bases that match TRBD2. CDR3 size: 18 residues. Germline V lookup: CDR1 SGHVS, CDR2 FQNEAQ. V shed 3 bases and J 5 bases; nucleotides not matched to a gene: 15. CDR3 sequence (DNA): TGTGCCAGCAGCTTCTGGGGCGGGAGCGACTTTGGGACCGGGGAGCTGTTTTTT. Translation: CASSFWGGSDFGTGELFF.

In this sample, this clone turned up a few times. This rearrangement joins TRBV18 to TRBJ1-2; D is ambiguous. This CDR3 contains 16 residues. V lost 2 bases and J 0 bases, leaving 13 bases between the germline ends. The V gene's germline CDR1 is KGHSH and CDR2 LQKENI. The CDR3 here is CASSPIWASSNYGYTF. The CDR3 nucleotides read TGTGCCAGCTCACCAATCTGGGCAAGTTCTAACTATGGCTACACCTTC.

This clone appeared a single time. The rearrangement joins TRBV29-1 to TRBJ1-1; D gene uncertain. Germline values: CDR1 SQVTM, CDR2 ANQGSEA. The CDR3 covers 12 residues. Trimming pared 1 base from V and 4 bases from J, leaving 7 bases between. CDR3 coding DNA: TGCAGCGTTGAAGGGGAGGGCACTGAAGCTTTCTTT. This translates into CSVEGEGTEAFF.